Included here is one T cell receptor (beta chain) sequence, with context. One end of the junction varies from germline; a read error may be responsible. This record belongs to a study of tumor-infiltrating lymphocytes in glioblastoma multiforme. This CDR3 is 15 amino acids long. Looked up from germline, CDR1 is SGHAT and CDR2 is FQNNGV. Multiple V-beta primers and a C-beta primer amplified TCRB from RNA. TCRdb reprocessed the multiplex PCR reads via MiXCR and lists one record per CDR3 protein. The table includes thousands of distinct CDR3 sequences, under 85% detected once. The chain recombines TRBV11-2 with TRBJ2-1; the match to TRBD2 covers 11 bases. The TCR sequence derives from a male donor with glioblastoma. Sequencing was done on a sample of brain tumor tissue. CDR3 nucleotides: TGTGCCAGCAGGTTAGCGGGAGGGAAGAACAATGAGCAGTTCTTC. Its translation is CASRLAGGKNNEQFF.